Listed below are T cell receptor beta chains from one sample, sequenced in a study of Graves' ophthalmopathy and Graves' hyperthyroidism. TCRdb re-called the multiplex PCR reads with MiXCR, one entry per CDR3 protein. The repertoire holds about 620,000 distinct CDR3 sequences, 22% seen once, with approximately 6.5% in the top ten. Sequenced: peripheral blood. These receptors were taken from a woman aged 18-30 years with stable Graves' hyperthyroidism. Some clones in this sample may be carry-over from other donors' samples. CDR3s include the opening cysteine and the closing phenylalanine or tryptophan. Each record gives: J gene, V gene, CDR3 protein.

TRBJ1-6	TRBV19	CASRSWESSYNSPLHF
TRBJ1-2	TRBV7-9	CASSSTSAVYGYTF
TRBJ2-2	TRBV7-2	CASSFPANTGELFF
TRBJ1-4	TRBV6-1	CASLDVGNEKLFF
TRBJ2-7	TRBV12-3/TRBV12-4	CASSLWGQGSSYEQYF
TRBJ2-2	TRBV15	CATSRYRADANTGELFF
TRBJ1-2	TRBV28	CASSSDRVPRDGYTF
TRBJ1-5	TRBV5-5	CASSPNLYTNQPQHF
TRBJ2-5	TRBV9	CASSVAPTGIETQYF
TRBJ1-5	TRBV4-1	CASRRTGGDQPQHF
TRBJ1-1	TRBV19	CASALGTEGNTEAFF
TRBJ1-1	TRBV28	CASSPPRDPWVNTEAFF
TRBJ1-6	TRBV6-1	CASSEDIGGLESPLHF
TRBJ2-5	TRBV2	CASSFLRETQYF
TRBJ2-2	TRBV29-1	CSAGSWLTGELFF
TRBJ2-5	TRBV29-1	CSVGDRGYGGETQYF
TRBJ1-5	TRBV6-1	CASRGFRGPPQPQHF
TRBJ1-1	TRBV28	CASSIATGAPEAFF
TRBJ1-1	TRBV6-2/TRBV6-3	CASSQVRQANTEAFF
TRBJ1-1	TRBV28	CASSFRDGSTEAFF
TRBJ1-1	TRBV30	CAWSTQDREVTEAFF
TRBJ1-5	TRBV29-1	CSVTQTSNQPQHF
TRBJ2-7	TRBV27	CASSLAGYTYEQYF
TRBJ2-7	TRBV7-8	CASSCRDRGQIEQYF
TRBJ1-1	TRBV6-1	CASSRPAAEAFF
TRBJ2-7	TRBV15	CATGPSYDQYF
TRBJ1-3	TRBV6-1	CASRPQGAQGNTIYF
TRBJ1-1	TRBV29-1	CSGREGGTEAFF
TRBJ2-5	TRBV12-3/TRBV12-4	CASGRSSLQETQYF
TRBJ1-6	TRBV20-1	CSAPPPTNSPLHF
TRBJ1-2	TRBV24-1	CATSDARFRDRGNYGYTF
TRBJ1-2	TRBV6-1	CASGKLQGAGGYTF
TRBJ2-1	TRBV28	CASSSKTSGRADEQFF
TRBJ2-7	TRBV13	CATDPTGTSGIRWQYF
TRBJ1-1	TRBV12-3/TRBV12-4	CASSFGQGWAEAFF
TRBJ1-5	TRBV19	CASSIEPWVLGQGRGLPQHF
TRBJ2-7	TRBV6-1	CASSEHRDGGGQYF
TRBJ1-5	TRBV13	CASSLGPDNQPQHF
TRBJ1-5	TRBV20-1	CSARRDGNQPQHF
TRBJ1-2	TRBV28	CASSPNSGYGYTF
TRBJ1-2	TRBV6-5	CASSYSSRDGYTF
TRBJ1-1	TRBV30	CASTRDSEAFF
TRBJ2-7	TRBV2	CASSEVDRVGYEQYF
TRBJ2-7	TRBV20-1	CSARDVRGSYEQYF
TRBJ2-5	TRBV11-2	CASSLDAGLETQYF
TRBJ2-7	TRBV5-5	CASSVRGRLGAYEQYF